The 10 T cell receptor beta chains below come from one sample, sequenced in a study of blood T cell repertoires in COVID-19. Sequenced by immunoSEQ multiplex PCR; TCRdb stores in-frame clones only, minus some. This table has tens of thousands of clones, 70% to 90% appearing once. Sequencing was performed on peripheral blood. These receptors came from a man in his 70s with acute or convalescent COVID-19.

The DNA for the CDR3 is TGTGCCACCAGTGATTTGCAAACAGGGCAAGAGACCCAGTACTTC. Translating it yields CATSDLQTGQETQYF. The chain couples TRBV24-1 to TRBJ2-5, with a possible D match to TRBD1 (6 bases). CDR3 size: 15 residues. Between the trimmed V and J ends, which lost 0 bases and 2 bases, there was a span of 9 bases. Germline CDR1 is KGHDR and CDR2 is SFDVKD.

The gene calls are TRBV12-3 or TRBV12-4 and TRBJ1-2, with 8 bases that match TRBD1. The CDR3 totals 13 residues. The J segment lost 6 bases and the V segment lost 6 bases, leaving 6 bases of the junction unmatched. CDR3 in DNA: TGTGCCAGCAGGCCCAGGGGGCGCGATGGCTACACCTTC. Amino acid sequence: CASRPRGRDGYTF.

J is TRBJ2-2 and V is TRBV19; D may be TRBD1 (6 bases). This CDR3 is 15 amino acids long. V gave up 3 bases and J gave up 8 bases, with 16 bases separating them. From germline, CDR1 is LNHDA and CDR2 SQIVND (reference sequence). The CDR3 DNA sequence: TGTGCCAGTAGTATTCTTGTTGGACAGCGGGGGGAGCTGTTTTTT. Translated, it gives CASSILVGQRGELFF.

This chain connects TRBV6-5 to TRBJ2-7; 10 nucleotides agree with TRBD1. Germline V gene data show CDR1 as MNHEY and CDR2 as SVGAGI. The CDR3 length is 14 residues. With 7 bases clipped from V and 4 bases from J, the junction kept 7 bases outside the gene matches. CDR3 sequence (DNA): TGTGCCAGCACTACAGGGGACAGGGGTTACGAGCAGTACTTC. It translates to CASTTGDRGYEQYF.

This chain connects TRBV4-2 to TRBJ2-5; the D is unclear. Trimming removed 1 base from V and 4 bases from J, with 16 bases in between. The CDR3 contains 16 residues. Germline CDR1 LGHNA, CDR2 YNFKEQ. The CDR3 reads CASSQVDDRSGETQYF. The CDR3, as DNA: TGTGCCAGCAGCCAAGTCGACGACCGCTCAGGAGAGACCCAGTACTTC.

The CDR3 coding sequence is TGTGCCAGCAGCGCCTCCGGGACAGCCGGAAACACCATATATTTT. Amino acids: CASSASGTAGNTIYF. The V gene is TRBV2, the J gene TRBJ1-3; 7 bases match TRBD1. Germline CDR1 SNHLY, CDR2 FYNNEI. V was pared by 6 bases and J by 4 bases, with 9 bases of the junction left unmatched. CDR3 length equals 15 residues.

The rearrangement links TRBV6-5 to TRBJ2-7; maybe TRBD1 (5 bases). V shed 8 bases and J shed 2 bases, with 10 bases lying between them. The CDR3 contains 12 residues. CDR1 and CDR2 from the germline V gene are MNHEY and SVGAGI. The CDR3 region has the DNA TGTGCCAGCTTAGACAGAGCCTACGAGCAGTACTTC. Its translation is CASLDRAYEQYF.

This clone was recorded only once. V usage is TRBV25-1 and J usage is TRBJ1-4, with 9 bases that match TRBD1. The CDR3 extends over 15 amino acids. J was trimmed by 7 bases and V by 3 bases; bases with no gene match: 6. CDR1 MGHDK and CDR2 SYGVNS come from the germline V gene. For the CDR3, the DNA is TGTGCCAGCAGTGACCCCGGGACAGGGATTGAAAAACTGTTTTTT. Translated: CASSDPGTGIEKLFF.

This chain uses TRBV19 with TRBJ2-3; 8 bases are a match to TRBD2. J was trimmed by 2 bases and V by 6 bases; bases with no gene match: 7. CDR1 is LNHDA, CDR2 SQIVND, per germline (reference sequence). The CDR3 contains 15 residues. The CDR3 is CASSRFSGATDTQYF. CDR3 nucleotides: TGTGCCAGTAGCAGATTTAGCGGGGCCACAGATACGCAGTATTTT.

The V call is TRBV5-1, the J call TRBJ2-7; 10 bases line up with TRBD1. The ends lost 4 bases at V and 7 bases at J; junction bases unmatched: 8. Germline values: CDR1 SGHRS, CDR2 YFSETQ. The CDR3 is 14 residues long. CDR3 amino acids: CASSAGTGDGEQYF. The DNA of the CDR3 is TGCGCCAGCAGCGCCGGGACAGGGGATGGGGAGCAGTACTTC.